The 17 T cell receptor beta chains in this list originate from one sample, sequenced in a study of shared clonotypes between healthy human individuals. In the naive CD8 group, cells lacked CD45RO and were positively selected for CCR7, so terminally differentiated effector memory CD45RA+ cells were left out. Measured with immunoSEQ multiplex PCR; TCRdb has only the in-frame clones, and not every one. The table has millions of clones, under 95% seen once. Material: naive CD8+ T cells from PBMCs. The receptors come from a man between 18 and 35 years old in good health. Some clones in this sample may be carry-over from other donors' samples.

For this clone: Other DNA variants within this sample encode the same CDR3. The rearrangement joins TRBV4-1 to TRBJ2-7; no clear D gene. The V and J ends lost 0 bases and 0 bases respectively, with 6 bases between them. Germline CDR1 is MGHRA and CDR2 is YSYEKL. This CDR3 comprises 14 residues. This CDR3 is CASSQDSFSYEQYF. CDR3 in DNA: TGCGCCAGCAGCCAAGATTCATTCTCCTACGAGCAGTACTTC.

The chain joins TRBV9 to TRBJ1-1; 8 bases are shared with TRBD1. Germline V gene data show CDR1 as SGDLS and CDR2 as YYNGEE. CDR3 size: 13 residues. V lost 3 bases to trimming and J lost 7 bases; unmatched junction nucleotides: 5. The CDR3 DNA reads TGTGCCAGCAGCGAGGACAGGGTTGGTGAAGCTTTCTTT. This sequence encodes CASSEDRVGEAFF.

This chain joins TRBV7-9 and TRBJ2-1, with 7 positions matching TRBD2. The germline V gene has CDR1 SEHNR and CDR2 FQNEAQ (reference sequence). This CDR3 comprises 15 residues. Unmatched junction bases numbered 7, after V lost 5 bases and J lost 3 bases. This chain's CDR3 is CASSPGRAYYNEQFF. CDR3 DNA sequence: TGTGCCAGCAGCCCTGGGAGGGCCTACTACAATGAGCAGTTCTTC.

The rearrangement joins TRBV9 to TRBJ2-6; TRBD1 matches at 8 bases. J lost 2 bases, V lost 5 bases, and 12 bases had no gene match. This CDR3 has 18 residues. Germline CDR1 SGDLS, CDR2 YYNGEE. CDR3 sequence (DNA): TGTGCCAGCAGTTTACAAGGACAGGGCCCTCCTGGGGCCAACGTCCTGACTTTC. It is translated as CASSLQGQGPPGANVLTF.

The gene calls are TRBV13 and TRBJ2-2; possible D gene TRBD2, 5 bases. CDR3 length equals 16 residues. Germline V gene lookup returns CDR1 PRHDT and CDR2 FYEKMQ (reference sequence). V was cut by 5 bases and J by 0 bases, with 13 bases left in between. The CDR3: CASSAEEGANTGELFF. CDR3 bases: TGTGCCAGCAGCGCCGAAGAGGGTGCGAACACCGGGGAGCTGTTTTTT.

This clone was recorded once. The V call is TRBV29-1, the J call TRBJ2-5; unclear D gene. CDR3 size: 14 residues. V gave up 1 base and J gave up 0 bases, with 9 bases separating them. Germline V gene data show CDR1 as SQVTM and CDR2 as ANQGSEA. DNA for the CDR3: TGCAGCGTTGAAGGAGGCGTTTACCAAGAGACCCAGTACTTC. Translating gives CSVEGGVYQETQYF.

The chain combines TRBV4-3 with TRBJ2-1; D is possibly TRBD2 (6 bases). The CDR3 loop spans 17 amino acids. Trimming removed 5 bases at V and 4 bases at J, with 21 bases between. Per germline, CDR1 LGHNA and CDR2 YSLEER. The CDR3 DNA reads as TGCGCCAGCAGCTTTTTCGTAGCGGACGTACCTTACAATGAGCAGTTCTTC. This translates into CASSFFVADVPYNEQFF.

This clone was seen only once. The gene calls are TRBV5-6 and TRBJ2-3, with D tentatively TRBD1 (5 bases). The ends were cut back, 3 bases at V and 2 bases at J, with 7 bases in the middle. Germline V gene data show CDR1 as SGHDT and CDR2 as YYEEEE. This CDR3 spans 13 amino acids. The CDR3 region is CASSSTVTDTQYF. The CDR3 coding sequence is TGTGCCAGCAGCTCGACAGTCACAGATACGCAGTATTTT.

V usage is TRBV15 and J usage is TRBJ1-3; a weak D match, TRBD1 (6 bases). Trimming pared 9 bases from V and 1 base from J, leaving 13 bases between. CDR1 is LNHNV, CDR2 YYDKDF, per germline (reference sequence). The CDR3 contains 14 residues. The CDR3 reads CATRGGRSGNTIYF. The CDR3 coding sequence is TGTGCCACGAGAGGGGGTCGGTCTGGAAACACCATATATTTT. The full variable domain, in which reference TRBV15 and TRBJ1-3 provide the parts outside the CDR3, is DAMVIQNPRYQVTQFGKPVTLSCSQTLNHNVMYWYQQKSSQAPKLLFHYYDKDFNNEADTPDNFQSRRPNTSFCFLDIRSPGLGDTAMYLCATRGGRSGNTIYFGEGSWLTVV.

The chain is built from TRBV7-8 and TRBJ2-7, with TRBD2 matching over 12 bases. From germline, CDR1 is SGHVS and CDR2 FQNEAQ. V dropped 10 bases and J dropped 4; count of bases not matched to a gene: 5. This CDR3 has 13 amino acids. The CDR3 DNA is TGTGCCACTGCCGGGACTAGCGGGTACGAGCAGTACTTC. Its translation: CATAGTSGYEQYF.

This clone was counted a single time. Other DNA sequences in this specimen translate into the identical CDR3. The chain carries TRBV27 and TRBJ2-5; 13 nucleotides line up with TRBD2. CDR1 MNHEY and CDR2 SMNVEV come from the germline V gene (reference sequence). V dropped 2 bases and J dropped 4; count of bases not matched to a gene: 4. This CDR3 comprises 16 residues. DNA for the CDR3: TGTGCCAGCAGTTTAAGGGGACTAGCGGGACCAGAGACCCAGTACTTC. This sequence encodes CASSLRGLAGPETQYF.

This clone was counted a single time. J is TRBJ2-5 and V is TRBV7-9, with a tentative D call TRBD2 (5 bases). CDR1 is SEHNR and CDR2 is FQNEAQ in the germline V gene (reference sequence). The CDR3 is made up of 14 amino acids. The ends were cut back, 5 bases at V and 1 base at J, with 11 bases in the middle. The CDR3 here is CASSPREGQETQYF. The CDR3 DNA reads as TGTGCCAGCAGCCCCCGGGAAGGCCAAGAGACCCAGTACTTC.

The rearrangement uses TRBV7-2 and TRBJ1-2; D might be TRBD1 (6 bases). The V gene's germline CDR1 is SGHTA and CDR2 FQGNSA. The CDR3 covers 18 residues. The ends were cut back, 4 bases at V and 4 bases at J, with 25 bases in the middle. DNA for the CDR3: TGTGCCAGCAGCTCGAACCCTATCGCGGGGGCGTCGGGCTATGGCTACACCTTC. Translation: CASSSNPIAGASGYGYTF.

As for this clone: An end of the junction does not agree with germline; a read error may underlie this. This sequence joins TRBV27 and TRBJ2-1; TRBD2 is a possible D gene (6 bases). The CDR3 extends over 15 amino acids. Germline loops: CDR1 MNHEY, CDR2 SMNVEV (reference sequence). The CDR3 is CATSPGGIPYNEQFF. The CDR3 DNA reads as TGTGCCACCAGTCCCGGGGGAATTCCTTACAATGAGCAGTTCTTC.

The gene calls are TRBV7-9 and TRBJ2-1; 10 bases are a match to TRBD2. Trimming cost V 1 base and J 4 bases; bases outside gene matches: 7. Germline CDR1 is SEHNR and CDR2 is FQNEAQ (reference sequence). CDR3 length equals 17 residues. CDR3 in DNA: TGTGCCAGCAGCTTAGAAGTAAGGACTAGCGGTTACAATGAGCAGTTCTTC. Its protein product is CASSLEVRTSGYNEQFF.

The chain couples TRBV7-9 to TRBJ2-1, with no clear D. The CDR3 runs to 15 residues. The V and J ends lost 5 bases and 7 bases respectively, with 18 bases between them. CDR1 is SEHNR and CDR2 is FQNEAQ in the germline V gene (reference sequence). CDR3 coding DNA: TGTGCCAGCAGCCCCCCAAGCCCGAAGGGTAATGAGCAGTTCTTC. It codes for CASSPPSPKGNEQFF. Full variable domain (remainder filled in from reference TRBV7-9 and TRBJ2-1): DTGVSQNPRHKITKRGQNVTFRCDPISEHNRLYWYRQTLGQGPEFLTYFQNEAQLEKSRLLSDRFSAERPKGSFSTLEIQRTEQGDSAMYLCASSPPSPKGNEQFFGPGTRLTVL.

The rearrangement joins TRBV7-6 to TRBJ2-3; 9 bases are a match to TRBD2. CDR3 length: 16 residues. V lost 5 bases and J lost 1; bases outside the gene matches: 7. Germline-derived CDR1 and CDR2 are SGHVS and FNYEAQ. Written as DNA, the CDR3 is TGTGCCAGCAGCCCACGACTAGCGGCGCGCACAGATACGCAGTATTTT. Amino acid sequence: CASSPRLAARTDTQYF.